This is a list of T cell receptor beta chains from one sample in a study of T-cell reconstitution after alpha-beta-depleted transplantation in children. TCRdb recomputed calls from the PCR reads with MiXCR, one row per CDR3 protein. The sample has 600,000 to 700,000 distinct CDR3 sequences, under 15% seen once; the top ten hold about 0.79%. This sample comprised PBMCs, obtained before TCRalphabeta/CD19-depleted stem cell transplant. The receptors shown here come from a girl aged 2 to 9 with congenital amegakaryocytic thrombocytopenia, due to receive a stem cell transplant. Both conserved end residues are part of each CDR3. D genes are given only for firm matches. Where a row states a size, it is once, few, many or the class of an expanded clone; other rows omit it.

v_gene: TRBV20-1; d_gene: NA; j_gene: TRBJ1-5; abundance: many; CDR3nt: TGCAGTGCTGGTGGAGATAGCAATCAGCCCCAGCATTTT; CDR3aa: CSAGGDSNQPQHF
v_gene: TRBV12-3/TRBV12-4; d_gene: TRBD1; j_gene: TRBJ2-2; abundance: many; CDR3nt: TGTGCCAGCAGTGCTTTCATCTGGACAGGGGCGAACACCGGGGAGCTGTTTTTT; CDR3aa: CASSAFIWTGANTGELFF
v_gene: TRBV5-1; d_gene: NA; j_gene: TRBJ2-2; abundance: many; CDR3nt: TGCGCCAGCAGCAACGAGTGGGCCGGGGAGCTGTTTTTT; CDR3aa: CASSNEWAGELFF
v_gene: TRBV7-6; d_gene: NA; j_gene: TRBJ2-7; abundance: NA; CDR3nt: TGTGCCAGCAGCTTAGACCCTGGGACCGACTACGAGCAGTACTTC; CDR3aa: CASSLDPGTDYEQYF
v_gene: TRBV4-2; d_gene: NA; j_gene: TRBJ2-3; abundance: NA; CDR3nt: TGTGCCAGCAGCCAAGTAAAGGGGGATACGCAGTATTTT; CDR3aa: CASSQVKGDTQYF
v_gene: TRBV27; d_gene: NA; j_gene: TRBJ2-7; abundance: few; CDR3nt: TGTGCCAGCAGCCACAACGACCAGACCGCGGGGGAGCAGTACTTC; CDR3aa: CASSHNDQTAGEQYF
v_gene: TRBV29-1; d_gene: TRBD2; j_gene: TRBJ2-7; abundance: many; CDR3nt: TGCAGCGTATTTTGGGCTAGCGGACCCGTCGAGCAGTACTTC; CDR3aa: CSVFWASGPVEQYF
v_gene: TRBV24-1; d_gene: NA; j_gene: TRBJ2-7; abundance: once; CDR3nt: TGTGCCACCAGTGATTTCCGGGGAGAGCAGTACTTC; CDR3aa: CATSDFRGEQYF
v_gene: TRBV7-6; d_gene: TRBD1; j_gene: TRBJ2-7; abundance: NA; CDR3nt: TGTGCCAGCAGCCCGGGACAGCGATCCTACGAGCAGTACTTC; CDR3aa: CASSPGQRSYEQYF
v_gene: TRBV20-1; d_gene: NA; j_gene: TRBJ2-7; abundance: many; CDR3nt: TGCAGTGCTGGGGTGGGGGGGCGCGATATTTACGAGCAGTACTTC; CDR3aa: CSAGVGGRDIYEQYF
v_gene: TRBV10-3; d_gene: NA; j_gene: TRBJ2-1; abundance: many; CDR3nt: TGTGCCATCAGTGACTGGTCAACGGGGGCGACCTCCTACAATGAGCAGTTCTTC; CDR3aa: CAISDWSTGATSYNEQFF
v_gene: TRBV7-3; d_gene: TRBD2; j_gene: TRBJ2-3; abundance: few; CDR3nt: TGTGCCAGATTCCGGGACTATCACCCTTCTAGCACAGATACGCAGTATTTT; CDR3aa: CARFRDYHPSSTDTQYF
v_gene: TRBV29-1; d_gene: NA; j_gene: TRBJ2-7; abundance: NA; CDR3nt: TGCAGCGTTGAAGGGGGGGCTAGCGCGACATACGAGCAGTACTTC; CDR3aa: CSVEGGASATYEQYF
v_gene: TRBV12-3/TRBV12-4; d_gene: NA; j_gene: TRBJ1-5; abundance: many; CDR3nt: TGTGCCAGCAGGAAAGGGGCAGTGGGGCAGCCCCAGCATTTT; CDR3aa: CASRKGAVGQPQHF
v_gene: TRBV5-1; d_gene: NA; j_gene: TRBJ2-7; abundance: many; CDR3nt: TGCGCCAGCAGCTTGGATCCTACCTACGAGCAGTACTTC; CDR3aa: CASSLDPTYEQYF
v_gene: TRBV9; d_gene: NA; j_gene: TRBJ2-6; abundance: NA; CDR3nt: TGTGCCAGCAGCGCGGACCCTGGGGCCAACGTCCTGACTTTC; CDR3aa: CASSADPGANVLTF
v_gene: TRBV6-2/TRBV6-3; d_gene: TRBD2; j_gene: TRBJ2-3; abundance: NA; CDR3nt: TGTGCCATCGCTAGCGGCGGAGATACAGATACGCAGTATTTT; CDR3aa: CAIASGGDTDTQYF
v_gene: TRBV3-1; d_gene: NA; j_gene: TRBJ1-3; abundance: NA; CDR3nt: TGTGCCAGCAGCGACGGGGACTCTGGAAACACCATATATTTT; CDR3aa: CASSDGDSGNTIYF
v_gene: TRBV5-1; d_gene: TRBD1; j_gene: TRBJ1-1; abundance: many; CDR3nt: TGCGCCAGCAGCTACTTCCTCCGGGACAGGGGTGAGGGTTTCACTGAAGCTTTCTTT; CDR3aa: CASSYFLRDRGEGFTEAFF
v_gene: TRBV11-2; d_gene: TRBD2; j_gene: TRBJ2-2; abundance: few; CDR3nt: TGTGCCAGCAGCCCGGCCTCGGAAGCGGGAGAGGACACCGGGGAGCTGTTTTTT; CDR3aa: CASSPASEAGEDTGELFF
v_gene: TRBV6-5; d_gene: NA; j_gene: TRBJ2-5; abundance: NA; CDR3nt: TGTGCCAGCAGTTACTCACGTGGGAGGTTAGAGACCCAGTACTTC; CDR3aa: CASSYSRGRLETQYF
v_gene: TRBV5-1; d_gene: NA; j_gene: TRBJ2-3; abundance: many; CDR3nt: TGCGCCAGCAGCTTGCGAGTTAGCGGCAGCACAGATACGCAGTATTTT; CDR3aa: CASSLRVSGSTDTQYF
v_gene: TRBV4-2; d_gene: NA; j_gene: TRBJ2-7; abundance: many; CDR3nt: TGTGCCAGCAGCCAAGATCCCCCGGACACCTCCTACGAGCAGTACTTC; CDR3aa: CASSQDPPDTSYEQYF
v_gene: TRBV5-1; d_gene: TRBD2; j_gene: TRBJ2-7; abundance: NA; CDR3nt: TGCGCCAGCAGCTTGGGAACTAGCGGGAGGCTTATCTACGAGCAGTACTTC; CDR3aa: CASSLGTSGRLIYEQYF
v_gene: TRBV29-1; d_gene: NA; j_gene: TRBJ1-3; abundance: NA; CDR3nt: TGCAGCGTTGCACAGGATGGAAACACCATATATTTT; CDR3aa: CSVAQDGNTIYF
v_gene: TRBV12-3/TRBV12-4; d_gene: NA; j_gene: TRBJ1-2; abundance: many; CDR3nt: TGTGCCAGCAGTAACACGGGGAACTATGGCTACACCTTC; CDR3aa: CASSNTGNYGYTF
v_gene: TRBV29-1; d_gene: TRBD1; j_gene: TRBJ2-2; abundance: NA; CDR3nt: TGCAGCGTTGTGGCAGGGGGCGCGGTCGGGGAGCTGTTTTTT; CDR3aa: CSVVAGGAVGELFF
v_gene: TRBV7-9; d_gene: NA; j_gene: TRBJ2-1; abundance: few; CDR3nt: TGTGCCAGCAGCTTAGCGCGGGCGGGGGCAGCATACAATGAGCAGTTCTTC; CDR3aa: CASSLARAGAAYNEQFF
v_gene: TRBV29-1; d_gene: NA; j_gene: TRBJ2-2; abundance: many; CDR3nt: TGCAGCGTTGCGGACCCGGGGGCAGGTACCGGGGAGCTGTTTTTT; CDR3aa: CSVADPGAGTGELFF
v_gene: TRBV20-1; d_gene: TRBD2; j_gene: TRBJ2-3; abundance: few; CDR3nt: TGCAGTGCTAGGGGGGATTGGACTAGCGGGAGTCTCACAGATACGCAGTATTTT; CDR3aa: CSARGDWTSGSLTDTQYF
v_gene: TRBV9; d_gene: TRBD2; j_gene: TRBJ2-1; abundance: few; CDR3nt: TGTGCCAGCAGCGGTAGTAGGGGGACTAGCGGGAGAATCAATGAGCAGTTCTTC; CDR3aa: CASSGSRGTSGRINEQFF
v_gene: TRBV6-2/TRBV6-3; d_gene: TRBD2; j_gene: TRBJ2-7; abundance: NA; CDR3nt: TGTGCCAGCACCTCCGGGACTAGCGCTTCATACGAGCAGTACTTC; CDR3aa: CASTSGTSASYEQYF
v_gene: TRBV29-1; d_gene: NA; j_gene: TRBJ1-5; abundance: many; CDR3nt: TGCAGCGTTGCAGGGGAAAGCAATCAGCCCCAGCATTTT; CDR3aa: CSVAGESNQPQHF
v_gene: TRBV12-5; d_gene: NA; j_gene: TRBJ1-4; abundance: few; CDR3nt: TGTGCTAGTGGTTTAAGCTTCCTTCGAGAAAAACTGTTTTTT; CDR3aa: CASGLSFLREKLFF
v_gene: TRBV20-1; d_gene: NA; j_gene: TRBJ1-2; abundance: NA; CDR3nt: TGCAGTGCTAGAGGAAGGGGTGGCTACACCTTC; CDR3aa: CSARGRGGYTF
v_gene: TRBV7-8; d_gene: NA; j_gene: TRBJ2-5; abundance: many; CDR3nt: TGTGCCAGCAGCTTCCCCTGGGAAAGCGGAAACCAAGAGACCCAGTACTTC; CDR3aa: CASSFPWESGNQETQYF
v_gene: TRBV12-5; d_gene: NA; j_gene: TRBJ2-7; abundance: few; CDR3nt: TGTGCTAGTGGTCCCTCGATGGGACGCGAGCAGTACTTC; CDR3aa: CASGPSMGREQYF
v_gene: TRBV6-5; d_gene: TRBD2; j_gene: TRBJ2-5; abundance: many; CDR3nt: TGTGCCAGCGGGGGGGACCAAGAGACCCAGTACTTC; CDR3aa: CASGGDQETQYF
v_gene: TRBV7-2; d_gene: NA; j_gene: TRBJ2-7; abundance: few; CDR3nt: TGTGCCAGCAGCTTACGTCGGTACTACGAGCAGTACTTC; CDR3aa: CASSLRRYYEQYF
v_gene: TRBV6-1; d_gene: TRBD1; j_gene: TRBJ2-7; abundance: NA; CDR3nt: TGTGCCAGCAGTGAATGGGGACAGACCTACGAGCAGTACTTC; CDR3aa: CASSEWGQTYEQYF
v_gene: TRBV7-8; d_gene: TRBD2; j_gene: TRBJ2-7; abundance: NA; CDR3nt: TGTGCCAGCAGCGACCGGACTAGCGGGACCTACGAGCAGTACTTC; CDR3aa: CASSDRTSGTYEQYF
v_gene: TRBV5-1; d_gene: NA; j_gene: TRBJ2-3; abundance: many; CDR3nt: TGCGCCAGCAGCCCCGGGACTAGCACAGATACGCAGTATTTT; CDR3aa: CASSPGTSTDTQYF
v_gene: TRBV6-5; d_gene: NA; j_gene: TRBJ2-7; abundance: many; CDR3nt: TGTGCCAGCAGTTCGTTAGCGGAACCCTACGAGCAGTACTTC; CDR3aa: CASSSLAEPYEQYF